These 20 T cell receptor beta chains were sequenced from one sample in a study of T cell responses to AZD1222 COVID-19 vaccine. Sequencing was performed with immunoSEQ multiplex PCR; in TCRdb, only in-frame clones are kept and a portion is missing. In the table there are about 150,000 clones, 70% to 90% of which are singletons. Sequencing was performed on peripheral blood, taken on day 0 of AZD1222 vaccination. Receptor source: an adult in good health.

The genes are TRBV7-8 and TRBJ1-5; D is undetermined. Looked up from germline, CDR1 is SGHVS and CDR2 is FQNEAQ. This CDR3 region has 12 residues. Trimming removed 4 bases from V and 2 bases from J, with 3 bases in between. The CDR3 DNA reads TGTGCCAGCAGCTCGGGCAATCAGCCCCAGCATTTT. It encodes CASSSGNQPQHF.

The chain combines TRBV11-2 with TRBJ2-3; 7 bases match TRBD1. The V segment lost 5 bases and the J segment 6 bases; nucleotides outside the gene matches: 14. The CDR3 has 16 residues. Germline V gives CDR1 SGHAT, CDR2 FQNNGV. The CDR3 nucleotides are TGTGCCAGCAGCCCCATGGGGCACAGGGGTCGTGATACGCAGTATTTT. This translates into CASSPMGHRGRDTQYF.

This clone was counted once. This chain joins TRBV18 and TRBJ1-4, with D maybe TRBD1 (6 bases). Germline V gene lookup returns CDR1 KGHSH and CDR2 LQKENI. This CDR3 has 12 residues. Trimming took 6 bases from V and 8 from J, leaving 10 bases between them. DNA of the CDR3: TGTGCCAGCTCGAACGACAGGGAAAAACTGTTTTTT. As protein: CASSNDREKLFF.

V is TRBV7-3 and J is TRBJ1-1; D is perhaps TRBD1 (6 bases). This CDR3 is built from 13 residues. Germline V gene lookup returns CDR1 SGHTA and CDR2 FQGTGA. Trimming removed 5 bases from V and 7 bases from J, with 14 bases in between. The CDR3 DNA reads as TGTGCCAGCAGCCAAAGGGGGGGCAGTGAAGCTTTCTTT. Residues: CASSQRGGSEAFF.

This chain connects TRBV7-9 to TRBJ1-3; D is ambiguous. Germline values: CDR1 SEHNR, CDR2 FQNEAQ (reference sequence). This CDR3 comprises 16 residues. Trimming shortened V by 5 bases and J by 0 bases, and 14 bases separated the two germline ends. The CDR3 nucleotides are TGTGCCAGCAGCACAAACGCGGGATACTCTGGAAACACCATATATTTT. This encodes CASSTNAGYSGNTIYF.

The CDR3 coding sequence is TGTGCCAGCAGCGGAGGCAACATAAGGAGCGGGGAGCTGTTTTTT. Protein sequence: CASSGGNIRSGELFF. This chain connects TRBV7-2 to TRBJ2-2; tentatively, D is TRBD2 (5 bases). Germline V gene lookup returns CDR1 SGHTA and CDR2 FQGNSA. V was shortened by 5 bases and J by 7 bases, with 17 bases between the two germline ends. This CDR3 contains 15 residues.

This sequence joins TRBV5-1 and TRBJ1-4; TRBD1 is a possible D gene (6 bases). Germline CDR1 reads SGHRS; CDR2 reads YFSETQ. The CDR3 contains 12 residues. V was trimmed by 7 bases and J by 4 bases, leaving 8 bases between them. CDR3: CASRRGNEKLFF. Here the CDR3 DNA reads TGCGCCAGCCGCAGGGGTAATGAAAAACTGTTTTTT.

The genes are TRBV7-9 and TRBJ2-3; D is unclear. The CDR3 runs to 14 residues. The germline V and J ends were trimmed by 5 bases and 4 bases, with 13 bases remaining between them. Germline CDR1 is SEHNR and CDR2 is FQNEAQ (reference sequence). CDR3 sequence reads: CASSPDETADTQYF. The DNA for the CDR3 is TGTGCCAGCAGCCCCGATGAGACGGCAGATACGCAGTATTTT.

The J gene is TRBJ1-2, the V gene TRBV5-6; D remains unclear. The CDR3 contains 16 residues. Germline CDR1 reads SGHDT; CDR2 reads YYEEEE. V lost 4 bases to trimming and J lost 0 bases, with 16 bases between them. The CDR3 is CASSPVGGSPNYGYTF. DNA of the CDR3: TGTGCCAGCAGCCCGGTGGGAGGGTCACCTAACTATGGCTACACCTTC.

The chain couples TRBV6-5 to TRBJ2-7; no definite D call. The CDR3 spans 11 residues. V dropped 5 bases and J dropped 3 bases, with 5 bases sitting between them. Germline V gives CDR1 MNHEY, CDR2 SVGAGI. CDR3 nucleotides: TGTGCCAGCAGTAATTACTACGAGCAGTACTTC. Its translation is CASSNYYEQYF.

The V call is TRBV27, the J call TRBJ1-5, with D perhaps TRBD1 (6 bases). The germline V and J ends were trimmed by 3 bases and 3 bases, with 9 bases remaining between them. The germline V gene encodes CDR1 MNHEY and CDR2 SMNVEV (reference sequence). This CDR3 comprises 14 residues. Here the CDR3 reads CASSFTGINQPQHF. For the CDR3, the DNA is TGTGCCAGCAGTTTTACAGGGATCAATCAGCCCCAGCATTTT.

CDR3: CASSLMVSYEQYF. The DNA of the CDR3 is TGTGCCAGCAGCTTGATGGTATCCTACGAGCAGTACTTC. J is TRBJ2-7 and V is TRBV5-4; D gene ambiguous. The CDR3 is 13 residues long. Trimming removed 1 base at V and 1 base at J, with 6 bases between. Germline CDR1 SGHNT, CDR2 YYREEE (reference sequence).

The V and J genes are TRBV11-2 and TRBJ1-4, with D maybe TRBD1 (6 bases). This CDR3 spans 18 amino acids. The germline CDR1 and CDR2 sequences are SGHAT and FQNNGV. V lost 5 bases to trimming and J lost 0 bases, with 19 bases between them. CDR3 amino acids: CASSRSVWTEATNEKLFF. The CDR3 DNA sequence: TGTGCCAGCAGCCGCTCCGTCTGGACAGAGGCAACTAATGAAAAACTGTTTTTT.

The V and J genes are TRBV7-2 and TRBJ1-2; a weak D match, TRBD1 (5 bases). The CDR3 totals 15 residues. Germline CDR1 reads SGHTA; CDR2 reads FQGNSA. The V end lost 6 bases, the J end lost 10 bases, and 24 bases lay between the germline ends. The CDR3 sequence is CASRKPGEAPGVYTF. The CDR3 DNA sequence: TGTGCCAGCAGAAAACCGGGGGAGGCTCCCGGCGTCTACACCTTC.

The V and J genes are TRBV6-2 or TRBV6-3 and TRBJ1-6; maybe TRBD1 (6 bases). Germline V lookup: CDR1 MNHEY, CDR2 SVGEGT. This CDR3 spans 19 amino acids. The V gene lost 6 bases and the J gene lost 3 bases, with 24 bases spanning the gap. This chain's CDR3 is CASSTFTWTATNYNSPLHF. The CDR3 nucleotides are TGTGCCAGCAGCACCTTTACCTGGACAGCGACTAACTATAATTCACCCCTCCACTTT.

The chain employs TRBV5-1 and TRBJ1-4; 7 nucleotides line up with TRBD1. Germline V lookup: CDR1 SGHRS, CDR2 YFSETQ. Unmatched junction bases numbered 6, after V lost 5 bases and J lost 5 bases. This CDR3 comprises 14 residues. The CDR3 region has the DNA TGCGCCAGCAGTTTACAGGGGTTAAATGAAAAACTGTTTTTT. The encoded protein is CASSLQGLNEKLFF.

A single count supports this clone. The gene calls are TRBV21-1 and TRBJ1-4; TRBD1 is the table's D call and was not checked against the DNA. TRBV21-1 is a recognized pseudogene. CDR3 length equals 20 residues. CDR3 amino acids: CASSGSPGRGQGLFGEKLFF. The CDR3 bases are TGTGCCAGCAGCGGATCCCCCGGCCGGGGACAGGGGCTATTCGGGGAAAAACTGTTTTTT.

The chain recombines TRBV18 with TRBJ2-7, with 11 nucleotides matching TRBD2. Germline V gene lookup returns CDR1 KGHSH and CDR2 LQKENI. This CDR3 is built from 16 residues. The ends lost 3 bases at V and 2 bases at J; junction bases unmatched: 6. The CDR3 loop reads CASSPLTSGGTYEQYF. Here the CDR3 DNA reads TGTGCCAGCTCACCGCTTACTAGCGGGGGAACCTACGAGCAGTACTTC.

The genes are TRBV28 and TRBJ1-5, with D possibly being TRBD1 (5 bases). There are 12 residues in the CDR3. V lost 11 bases to trimming and J lost 9 bases, with 17 bases between them. Germline assignment: CDR1 MDHEN and CDR2 SYDVKM. CDR3 DNA sequence: TGTGCCGGAGTGGGGCCCCGAGGGCCCCAGCATTTT. Translated: CAGVGPRGPQHF.

The J gene is TRBJ2-3, the V gene TRBV9; 8 bases agree with TRBD2. The J segment lost 5 bases and the V segment lost 0 bases, leaving 11 bases of the junction unmatched. The CDR3 loop spans 17 amino acids. Per germline, CDR1 SGDLS and CDR2 YYNGEE. CDR3 residues: CASSVGGLAGTKDTQYF. The CDR3 DNA reads TGTGCCAGCAGCGTAGGGGGGTTAGCGGGAACCAAAGATACGCAGTATTTT.